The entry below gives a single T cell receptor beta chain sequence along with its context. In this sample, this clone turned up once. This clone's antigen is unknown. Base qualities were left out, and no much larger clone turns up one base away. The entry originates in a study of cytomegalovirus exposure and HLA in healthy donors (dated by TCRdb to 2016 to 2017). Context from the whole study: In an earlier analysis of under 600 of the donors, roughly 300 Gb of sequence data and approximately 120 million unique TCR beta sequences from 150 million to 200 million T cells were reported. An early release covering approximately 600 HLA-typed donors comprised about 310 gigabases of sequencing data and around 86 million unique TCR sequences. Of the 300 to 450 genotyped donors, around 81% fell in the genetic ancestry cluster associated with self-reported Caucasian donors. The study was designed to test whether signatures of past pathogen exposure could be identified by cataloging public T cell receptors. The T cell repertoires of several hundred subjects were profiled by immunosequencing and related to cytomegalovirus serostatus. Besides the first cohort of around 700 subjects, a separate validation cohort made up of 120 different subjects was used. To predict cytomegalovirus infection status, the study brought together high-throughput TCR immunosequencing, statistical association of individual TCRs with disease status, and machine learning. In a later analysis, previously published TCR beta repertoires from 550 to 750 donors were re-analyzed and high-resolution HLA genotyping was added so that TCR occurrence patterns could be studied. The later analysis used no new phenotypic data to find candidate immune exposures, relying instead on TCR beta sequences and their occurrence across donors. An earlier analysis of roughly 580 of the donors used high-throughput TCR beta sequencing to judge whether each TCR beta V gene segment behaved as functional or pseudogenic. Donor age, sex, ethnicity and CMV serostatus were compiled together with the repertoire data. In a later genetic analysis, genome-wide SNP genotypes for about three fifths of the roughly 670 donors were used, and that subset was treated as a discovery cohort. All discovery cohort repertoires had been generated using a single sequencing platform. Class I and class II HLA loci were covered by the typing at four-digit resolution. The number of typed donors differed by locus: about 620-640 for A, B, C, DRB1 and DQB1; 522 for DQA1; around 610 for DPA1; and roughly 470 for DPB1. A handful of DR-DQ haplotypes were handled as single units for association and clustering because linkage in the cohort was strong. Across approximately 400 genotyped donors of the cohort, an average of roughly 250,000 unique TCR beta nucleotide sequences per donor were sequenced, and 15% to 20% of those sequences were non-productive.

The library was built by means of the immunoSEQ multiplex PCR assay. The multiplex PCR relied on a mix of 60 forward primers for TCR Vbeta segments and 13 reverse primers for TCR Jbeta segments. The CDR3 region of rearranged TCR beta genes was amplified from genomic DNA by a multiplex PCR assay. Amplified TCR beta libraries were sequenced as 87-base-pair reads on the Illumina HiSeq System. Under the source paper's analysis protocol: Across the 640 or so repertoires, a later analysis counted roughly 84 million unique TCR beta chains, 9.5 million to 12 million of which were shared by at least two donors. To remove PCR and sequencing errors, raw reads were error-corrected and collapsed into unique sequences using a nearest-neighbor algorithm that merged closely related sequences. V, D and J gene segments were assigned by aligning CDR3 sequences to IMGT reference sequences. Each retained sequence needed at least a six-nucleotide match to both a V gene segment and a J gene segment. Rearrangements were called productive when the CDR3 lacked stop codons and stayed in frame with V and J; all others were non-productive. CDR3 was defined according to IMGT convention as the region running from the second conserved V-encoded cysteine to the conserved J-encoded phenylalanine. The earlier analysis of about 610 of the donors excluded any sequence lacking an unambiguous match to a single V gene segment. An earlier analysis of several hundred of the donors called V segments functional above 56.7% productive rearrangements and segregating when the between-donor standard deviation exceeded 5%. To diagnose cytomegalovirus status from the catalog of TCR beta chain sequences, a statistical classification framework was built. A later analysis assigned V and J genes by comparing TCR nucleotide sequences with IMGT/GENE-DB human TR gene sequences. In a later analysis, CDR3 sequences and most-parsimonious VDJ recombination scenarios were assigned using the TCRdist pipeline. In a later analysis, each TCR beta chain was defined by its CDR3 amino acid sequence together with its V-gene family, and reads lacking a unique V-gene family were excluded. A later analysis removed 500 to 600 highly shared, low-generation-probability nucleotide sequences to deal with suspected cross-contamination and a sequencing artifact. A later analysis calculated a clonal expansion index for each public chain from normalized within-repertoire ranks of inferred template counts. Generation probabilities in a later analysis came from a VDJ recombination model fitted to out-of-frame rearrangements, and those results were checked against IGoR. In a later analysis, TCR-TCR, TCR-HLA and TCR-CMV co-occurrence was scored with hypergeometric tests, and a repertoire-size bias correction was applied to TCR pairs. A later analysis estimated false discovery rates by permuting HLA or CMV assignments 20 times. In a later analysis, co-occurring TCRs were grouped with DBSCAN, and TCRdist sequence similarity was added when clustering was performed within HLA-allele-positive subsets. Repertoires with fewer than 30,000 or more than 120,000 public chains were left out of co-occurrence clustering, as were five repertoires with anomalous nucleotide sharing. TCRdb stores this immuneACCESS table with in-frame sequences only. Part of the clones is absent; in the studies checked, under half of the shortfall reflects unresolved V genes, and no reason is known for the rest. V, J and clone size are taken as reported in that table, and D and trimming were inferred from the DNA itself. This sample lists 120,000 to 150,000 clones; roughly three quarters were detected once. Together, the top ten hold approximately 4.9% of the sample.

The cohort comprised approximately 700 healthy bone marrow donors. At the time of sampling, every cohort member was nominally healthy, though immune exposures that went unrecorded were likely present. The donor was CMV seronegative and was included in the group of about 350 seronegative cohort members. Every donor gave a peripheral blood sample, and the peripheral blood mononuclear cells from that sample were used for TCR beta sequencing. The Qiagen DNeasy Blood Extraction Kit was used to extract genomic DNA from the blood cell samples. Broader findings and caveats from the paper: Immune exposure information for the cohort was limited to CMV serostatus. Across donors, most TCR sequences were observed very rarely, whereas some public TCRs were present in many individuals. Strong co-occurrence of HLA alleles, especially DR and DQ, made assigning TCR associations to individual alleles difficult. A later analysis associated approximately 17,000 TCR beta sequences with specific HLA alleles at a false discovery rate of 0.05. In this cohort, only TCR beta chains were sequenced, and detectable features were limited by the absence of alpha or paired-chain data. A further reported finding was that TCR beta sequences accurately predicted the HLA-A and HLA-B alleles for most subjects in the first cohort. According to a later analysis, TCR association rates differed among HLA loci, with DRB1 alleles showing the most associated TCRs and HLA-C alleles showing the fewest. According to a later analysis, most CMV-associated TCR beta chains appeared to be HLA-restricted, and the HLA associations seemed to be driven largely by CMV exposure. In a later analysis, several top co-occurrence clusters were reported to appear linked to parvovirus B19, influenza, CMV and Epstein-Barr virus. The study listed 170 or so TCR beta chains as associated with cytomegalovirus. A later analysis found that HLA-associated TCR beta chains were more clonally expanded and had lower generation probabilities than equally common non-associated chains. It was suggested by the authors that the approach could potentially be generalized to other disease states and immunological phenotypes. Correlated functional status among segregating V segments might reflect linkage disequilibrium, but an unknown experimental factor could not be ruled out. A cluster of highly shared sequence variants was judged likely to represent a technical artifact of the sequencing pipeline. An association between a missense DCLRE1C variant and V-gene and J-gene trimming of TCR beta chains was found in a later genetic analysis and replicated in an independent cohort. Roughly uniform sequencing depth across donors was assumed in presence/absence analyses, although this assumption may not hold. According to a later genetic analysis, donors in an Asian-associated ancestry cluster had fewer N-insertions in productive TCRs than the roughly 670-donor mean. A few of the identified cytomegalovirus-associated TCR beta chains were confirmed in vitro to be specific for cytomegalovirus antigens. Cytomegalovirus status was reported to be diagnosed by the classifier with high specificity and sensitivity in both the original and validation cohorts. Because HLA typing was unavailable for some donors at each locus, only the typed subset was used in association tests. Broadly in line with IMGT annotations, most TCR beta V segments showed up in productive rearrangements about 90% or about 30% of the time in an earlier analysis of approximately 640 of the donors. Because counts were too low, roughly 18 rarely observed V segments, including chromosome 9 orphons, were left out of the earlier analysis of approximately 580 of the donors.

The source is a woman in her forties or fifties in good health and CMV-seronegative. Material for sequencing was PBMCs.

In nucleotide form, the sequence is TGTGCCATCAGTGAGTTACTTCAGACTATTGGGGAAGAGCAGTTCTTC. Translation gives CAISELLQTIGEEQFF. This chain is built from TRBV10-3 and TRBJ2-1; perhaps TRBD2 is the D gene, with 5 bases matching. Trimming takes 1 base from V and 10 bases from J, and the germline ends sit 20 bases apart. There are 16 amino acids in the CDR3, from cysteine to phenylalanine inclusive. The sequence is cut down to CDR3 DNA, 48 bases in frame from base 1. CDR1 is given as ENHRY and CDR2 as SYGVKD, both from the germline V gene.